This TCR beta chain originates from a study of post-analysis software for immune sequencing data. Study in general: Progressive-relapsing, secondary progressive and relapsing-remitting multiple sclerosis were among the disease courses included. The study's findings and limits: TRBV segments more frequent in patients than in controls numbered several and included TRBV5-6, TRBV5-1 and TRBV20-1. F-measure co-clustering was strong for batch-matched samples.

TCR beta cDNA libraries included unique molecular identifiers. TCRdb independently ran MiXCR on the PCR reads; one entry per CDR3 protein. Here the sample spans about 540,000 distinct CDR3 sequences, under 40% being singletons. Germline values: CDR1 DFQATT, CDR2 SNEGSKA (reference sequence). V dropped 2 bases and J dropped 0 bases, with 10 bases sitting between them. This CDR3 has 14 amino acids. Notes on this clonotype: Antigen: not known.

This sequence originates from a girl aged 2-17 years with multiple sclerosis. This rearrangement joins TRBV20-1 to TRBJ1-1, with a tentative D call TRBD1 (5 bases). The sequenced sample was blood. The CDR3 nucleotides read TGCAGTGCTAGAAGGGAAGGGGTGAACACTGAAGCTTTCTTT. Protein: CSARREGVNTEAFF.